One T cell receptor (beta chain) is described in this entry. Its antigen is currently not known. Base qualities are not provided; no much larger clone lies one nucleotide away. Reading the label with the study, this specimen's time point is: about 28 days (+/-7) after the second vaccine dose. AZD1222 recipients whose second dose came at about 4 weeks and those whose second dose came at about 12 weeks were combined into one group, since spike-specific TCR depth and breadth did not differ between the two schedules. Samples from vaccinated people were obtained from the UK trials COV001 and COV002, which included a single-blind randomized controlled phase 2/3 trial of AZD1222 (ChAdOx1 nCoV-19) in healthy adults. For TCRbeta chain sequencing, PBMC samples were collected from trial participants at day 0 and at day 28 after the second dose. This sample is drawn from a study of T cell responses to AZD1222 COVID-19 vaccine (dated by TCRdb to the early 2020s). General notes on the study: A total of over 230 trial participants underwent TCR sequencing, of whom about 210 received two doses of AZD1222 and some 26 received two doses of the MenACWY control vaccine. Enrollment into the trials was organized by age into subgroups of 18-55, 56-69 and 70-plus years, and those subgroups contained roughly 160, 29 and 62 TCR-sequenced participants, respectively.

Reading from cysteine to phenylalanine, the CDR3 counts 15 amino acids. The DNA shown is the 45-base CDR3, in frame from base 1. V is cut by 6 bases and J by 2 bases, and the space between the germline ends is 13 bases. The germline V gene encodes CDR1 ENHRY and CDR2 SYGVKD. Points the paper makes about the study in general: Reportedly, close to half of the unique spike-specific TCRs recognized epitopes lying outside the regions that are mutated in the B.1.351 and B.1.1.7 variants. After two AZD1222 doses, both the breadth and the depth of spike-specific TCRs were significantly higher than at day 0 and than in MenACWY recipients. Participants were mostly white British and included more females than males, and it was suggested by the authors that clonal diversity may have been underestimated. Conclusions about previously exposed vaccinees are limited because only six or seven AZD1222 recipients were SARS-CoV-2 seropositive at baseline. No day 14 peak-response samples were available, so repertoires were characterized only after the peak T cell response. In the small 56-69-year group, the increase in depth fell short of significance, most likely because of low power. The whole spike protein was spanned by vaccine-associated CD4 TCRs, and dominant responses were seen in regions 160-218 and 743-854.

The CDR3 regions of human TCRbeta chains were analyzed by immunosequencing. The study's own analysis went as follows. TCRs in the repertoires were compared against a reference library of SARS-CoV-2-specific TCRs that had been generated with the MIRA antigen-specificity platform. Breadth was defined as the fraction of unique TCRs that were SARS-CoV-2-associated. Depth was defined as the fraction of total T cells that were SARS-CoV-2-associated. Using the MIRA data, each spike-specific TCR was assigned both to the spike region to which the TCR was reactive and to a CD4 or CD8 class. Log10-transformed breadth and depth values were compared by one-way ANOVA with Sidak's multiple comparisons tests. The clones in this table, taken by TCRdb from immuneACCESS, are in-frame only. Not every clone is retained; where verified, under half of the shortfall comes from an unresolved V gene, and the cause of the rest is unknown. V, J and clone size are those of that table, while D and trimming were read from the DNA. The sample data list about 150,000 clones, and roughly nine tenths of these were observed just once. The top ten constitute roughly 3.3% of the sample.

This sequence originates from an adult who received the AZD1222 COVID-19 vaccine. This receptor chain uses TRBV10-3 and TRBJ1-4; confidence is insufficient to name the D gene. Source: peripheral blood, taken 28 days after the second AZD1222 dose. The CDR3 sequence is CAIRSDPDTNEKLFF. At the DNA level, the sequence is TGTGCCATCAGGTCAGACCCCGACACTAATGAAAAACTGTTTTTT.